The rows below give T cell receptor beta chains drawn from one sample of a study of T cell responses to AZD1222 COVID-19 vaccine. Data came from immunoSEQ multiplex PCR; TCRdb stores just in-frame clones and leaves some out. The profile covers 97,000 or so clones, with around 86% appearing a single time and 5% taken by the ten largest. This material consisted of peripheral blood, taken on day 0 of AZD1222 vaccination. The receptors stem from an adult in good health. Both conserved end residues are part of each CDR3. D genes are given only for firm matches. Where a row states a size, it is once, few, many or the class of an expanded clone; other rows omit it.

v_call	d_call	clone_size	j_call	cdr3_nt	cdr3_aa
TRBV7-9	TRBD1	.	TRBJ1-5	TGTGCCAGCAGCTTACAGGGGGCCCAGCCCCAGCATTTT	CASSLQGAQPQHF
TRBV7-2	.	.	TRBJ1-3	TGTGCCAGCAGCTTAGGGCCAGGGTCAGGAAACACCATATATTTT	CASSLGPGSGNTIYF
TRBV5-1	TRBD1	few	TRBJ2-1	TGCGCCAGCAGCTTCCGGGGGACAGGGGGCTACAATGAGCAGTTCTTC	CASSFRGTGGYNEQFF
TRBV11-2	.	once	TRBJ2-3	TGTGCCAGCAGCTTAGCCAGCACAGATACGCAGTATTTT	CASSLASTDTQYF
TRBV29-1	TRBD1	.	TRBJ1-2	TGCAGCGCTGACAGGGGCTATGGCTACACCTTC	CSADRGYGYTF
TRBV5-5	.	.	TRBJ1-1	TGTGCCAGCAGCGGCGTCCTCCCCACTGAAGCTTTCTTT	CASSGVLPTEAFF
TRBV28	TRBD1	few	TRBJ1-2	TGTGCCAGCAGTCCTCCGGGACAGGGTGGCTACACCTTC	CASSPPGQGGYTF
TRBV28	.	.	TRBJ2-7	TGTGCCAGCAGTTTAAGTAGCTCCTACGAGCAGTACTTC	CASSLSSSYEQYF
TRBV27	.	.	TRBJ2-7	TGTGCCAGCAGTATAACAGGGAGCTCCTACGAGCAGTACTTC	CASSITGSSYEQYF
TRBV7-2	.	few	TRBJ1-1	TGTGCCAGCAGCTCCGACGGGTGGGGCACTGAAGCTTTCTTT	CASSSDGWGTEAFF
TRBV4-1	.	.	TRBJ1-3	TGCGCCAGCAGCATCTCTCGGGGGGCTGGAAACACCATATATTTT	CASSISRGAGNTIYF
TRBV19	.	.	TRBJ1-1	TGTGCCAGTAGTGTTGTGGGGGCGAACACTGAAGCTTTCTTT	CASSVVGANTEAFF
TRBV14	.	.	TRBJ2-1	TGTGCCAGCAGCCAAGATCTTGTAGGCAATGAGCAGTTCTTC	CASSQDLVGNEQFF
TRBV27	.	.	TRBJ2-3	TGTGCCAGCAGTTTATTAGCGGCAGGCACAGATACGCAGTATTTT	CASSLLAAGTDTQYF
TRBV2	.	.	TRBJ2-2	TGTGCCAGCAGTCCGACTCCCACCGGGGAGCTGTTTTTT	CASSPTPTGELFF
TRBV30	TRBD2	.	TRBJ2-5	TGTGCCTGGACTAGCGGGACAGAGACCCAGTACTTC	CAWTSGTETQYF
TRBV5-6	.	few	TRBJ1-2	TGTGCCAGCAGCTTGGCTGGAGGGGGTGACTATGGCTACACCTTC	CASSLAGGGDYGYTF
TRBV3-1/TRBV3-2	.	.	TRBJ2-3	TGTGCCAGCAGCCCCCTCACAGGGAACCAGGATACGCAGTATTTT	CASSPLTGNQDTQYF
TRBV10-3	TRBD1	once	TRBJ1-6	TGTGCCATCAGCGGTGACAGGGCGCAAAATTCACCCCTCCACTTT	CAISGDRAQNSPLHF
TRBV5-1	.	.	TRBJ2-7	TGCGCCAGCAGGGTTAGCTCCGAGCAGTACTTC	CASRVSSEQYF
TRBV5-4	.	.	TRBJ2-7	TGTGCCAGCAGCTTGGGCTACGAGCAGTACTTC	CASSLGYEQYF
TRBV2	.	.	TRBJ1-2	TGTGCCAGCAGTTATACAGGGATTAACTATGGCTACACCTTC	CASSYTGINYGYTF
TRBV27	.	.	TRBJ1-2	TGTGCCAGCAGTTTTGGGCAGTTCTATGGCTACACCTTC	CASSFGQFYGYTF
TRBV7-2	.	.	TRBJ2-3	TGTGCCAGCAGCTTAGCCCGAAACACAGATACGCAGTATTTT	CASSLARNTDTQYF
TRBV5-1	TRBD1	.	TRBJ2-4	TGCGCCAGCAGCATAGGGGACAGGGGGGTACTAAGAAACATTCAGTACTTC	CASSIGDRGVLRNIQYF
TRBV4-3	TRBD1	.	TRBJ2-1	TGCGCCAGCAGCCCGGGACAGGACTACAATGAGCAGTTCTTC	CASSPGQDYNEQFF
TRBV2	.	.	TRBJ2-1	TGTGCCAGCAGTGAAGCTGGGGATGAGCAGTTCTTC	CASSEAGDEQFF
TRBV6-5	.	.	TRBJ1-2	TGTGCCAGCAGTTACTCTACAGGAGGCTACACCTTC	CASSYSTGGYTF
TRBV28	.	.	TRBJ1-6	TGTGCCAGCAGTCAGGACAGAATTAATTCACCCCTCCACTTT	CASSQDRINSPLHF
TRBV19	.	.	TRBJ2-1	TGTGCCAGTAGTACCCTTGGGGGCTCCTACAATGAGCAGTTCTTC	CASSTLGGSYNEQFF
TRBV6-5	TRBD1	.	TRBJ1-5	TGTGCCAGCAGGGGGACAGCCGCAGGTCAGCCCCAGCATTTT	CASRGTAAGQPQHF
TRBV2	.	.	TRBJ1-4	TGTGCCAGCAGTTCAGACGGTTCAACTAATGAAAAACTGTTTTTT	CASSSDGSTNEKLFF
TRBV9	.	.	TRBJ2-7	TGTGCCAGCAGCGTAGGAGAATCCTACGAGCAGTACTTC	CASSVGESYEQYF
TRBV5-1	.	.	TRBJ2-3	TGCGCCAGCAGCTTGACTAGCATTGAAGATACGCAGTATTTT	CASSLTSIEDTQYF
TRBV5-1	TRBD1	.	TRBJ2-7	TGCGCCAGCAGCACGGGACAGGGAACTTACGAGCAGTACTTC	CASSTGQGTYEQYF
TRBV28	.	few	TRBJ1-6	TGTGCCAGCAGCCTGAATAGGGGGGGCCTCCTCCTGTTT	CASSLNRGGLLLF
TRBV15	.	.	TRBJ2-3	TGTGCCACCAGCACAGGATTGTATACGCAGTATTTT	CATSTGLYTQYF
TRBV2	.	few	TRBJ2-2	TGTGCCAGCATGCCTCGGGGAGAAGGCGGGGAGCTGTTTTTT	CASMPRGEGGELFF
TRBV27	.	once	TRBJ1-6	TGTGCCAGCAGTTTAGGGGCCTCACCCCTCCACTTT	CASSLGASPLHF
TRBV14	.	.	TRBJ2-1	TGTGCCAGCAGCCAAGTCCGGGGTAGGAGTGAGCAGTTCTTC	CASSQVRGRSEQFF
TRBV28	.	.	TRBJ1-1	TGTGCCAGCAGTTCCCCAAGGGGGGCCATGAACACTGAAGCTTTCTTT	CASSSPRGAMNTEAFF
TRBV6-2/TRBV6-3	TRBD2	.	TRBJ2-5	TGTGCCAGCAGTTACCCTTCGGGCGGGAGGGCCCGGGAGACCCAGTACTTC	CASSYPSGGRARETQYF
TRBV5-1	.	.	TRBJ1-1	TGCGCCAGCAGCTTTGGAGAGGGTACTGAAGCTTTCTTT	CASSFGEGTEAFF
TRBV11-2	.	.	TRBJ1-1	TGTGCCAGCACCAGGCGGCCGGAGTATCAAGCTTTCTTT	CASTRRPEYQAFF
TRBV6-2/TRBV6-3	.	few	TRBJ1-1	TGTGCCAGCACCCCAAGGACGGAGGGCGCTGAAGCTTTCTTT	CASTPRTEGAEAFF
TRBV2	TRBD1	.	TRBJ1-1	TGTGCCAGCAGTCTTCAGGGGGTAGGTACTGAAGCTTTCTTT	CASSLQGVGTEAFF
TRBV4-1	.	.	TRBJ2-2	TGCGCCAGCAGCCAAGTCGGGCCGGGTGGGAACACCGGGGAGCTGTTTTTT	CASSQVGPGGNTGELFF
TRBV6-1	.	few	TRBJ2-2	TGTGCCAGCAGTGAACAGGGCACCGGGGAGCTGTTTTTT	CASSEQGTGELFF